This T cell receptor (beta chain) was retrieved from a study of Graves' ophthalmopathy and Graves' hyperthyroidism. Study-level information: At the time of initial diagnosis and before any treatment, peripheral blood was collected.

RNA transcripts served as template for amplifying TCR beta CDR3 sequences. The authors performed first-round RT-PCR with HTBI primers and then a second-round multiplex PCR. TCRdb reprocessed the multiplex PCR reads with MiXCR, giving one entry per CDR3 protein. The profile covers 650,000 to 900,000 distinct CDR3 sequences, with roughly 40% appearing a single time and 40% to 55% taken by the ten largest. Looked up from germline, CDR1 is SGHAT and CDR2 is FQNNGV. The CDR3 is made up of 15 amino acids. Between the trimmed V and J ends, which lost 4 bases and 5 bases, there was a span of 17 bases. This chain links TRBV11-2 with TRBJ1-2, with TRBD1 as a possible D gene (5 bases). The sequence derives from an adult man with Graves' ophthalmopathy. The sequenced material came from peripheral blood. Here the CDR3 DNA reads TGTGCCAGCAGCTCAACCCCCCCCAGGGCTTATGGCTACACCTTC. Its translation is CASSSTPPRAYGYTF.